This T cell receptor beta chain was profiled in a study of Graves' ophthalmopathy and Graves' hyperthyroidism. The wider study: Samples of peripheral blood were obtained at initial diagnosis, prior to treatment of any kind. Overall study results and limits: Most thyroid clonotypes expanded beyond 0.001 frequency were also found in blood.

This clonotype was recorded at least ten times. The antigen is unknown. Per the germline V gene, CDR1 is SNHLY and CDR2 is FYNNEI. CDR3 size: 14 residues. Trimming stripped 2 bases from V and 5 bases from J, with 12 bases between. PBMCs were isolated from a roughly 10 ml sample of fresh peripheral blood. RNA served as the template for amplifying TCR beta CDR3 regions. The workflow started with a first-round RT-PCR run with HTBI primers and then moved on to a second-round multiplex PCR. MiXCR, applied by TCRdb to the multiplex PCR reads, yields one record per CDR3 protein. Of under 200,000 distinct CDR3 sequences in the sample, more than 30% were seen once.

The rearrangement joins TRBV2 to TRBJ2-5, with D maybe TRBD2 (6 bases). The sample consisted of peripheral blood. The receptor comes from a woman in her thirties or forties with Graves' ophthalmopathy. CDR3 amino acids: CASSELSGSETQYF. In DNA form, the CDR3 reads TGTGCCAGCAGTGAACTGAGCGGGTCGGAGACCCAGTACTTC.